This TCR beta chain was obtained from a study of tumor and adjacent non-tumor tissue in lung cancer (dated by TCRdb to the late 2010s). Turning to the overall study: Of the cohort, eleven to twelve patients had adenocarcinoma, 2 had squamous cell carcinoma and 1 had small cell lung cancer. Ages among the 15 or so patients ranged from roughly 31 to 76 years, there were ten or so men and 5 women, and disease was at TNM stage I to III. TCRbeta CDR3 sequencing was performed on a few dozen paired specimens, with one tumor sample and one normal lung sample collected per patient. The study compared bulk TCRbeta repertoires between lung tumor tissue and matched distant non-tumor lung tissue from over 12 lung cancer patients. In total, sequencing yielded 95 million to 150 million productive TCRbeta reads, which works out to an average of around 4.2 million reads per sample.

The library was prepared using multiplex PCR. Sequencing instrument: Illumina HiSeq 2500. TCRbeta libraries were constructed through three rounds of nested PCR with primers (Table S4) according to protocols modified from ARM-PCR. Before sequencing, PCR products in the 200-500 bp range were cut out of the gel and cleaned up using the QIAquick gel extraction kit. Processing in the source paper ran as follows. Trimmomatic was used to clean the reads, FLASH was used to merge the reads into complete CDR3 sequences, and MiTCR was used to assign the reads to V(D)J germline segments. Clonal diversity was calculated as the inverse Simpson's index using VDJtools. A read counted as productive if the sequence was in-frame and lacked a premature stop codon. Using fastp at Q25 and MiXCR, TCRdb reprocessed the public reads and kept productive beta chains. Each entry is one CDR3 protein sequence, shown with its most common DNA and genes. TCRdb, rather than the study authors, made the V and J calls. In all, the sample holds approximately 44,000 distinct CDR3 sequences, and roughly 66% of those were seen once. The ten largest clones represent under 60% of the sample.

Overall study results and their limits: Neither the sequencing platform nor unique molecular identifiers are mentioned in the methods. Significantly higher TCR diversity (inverse Simpson) was observed in tumor tissue than in normal lung tissue (roughly 470 vs 170, P = 0.0075, Mann-Whitney U test). Younger patients had significantly higher TCR diversity, and higher tumor TCR diversity was associated with shorter overall and disease-free survival. The top 100 clones made up a significantly larger cumulative share of the repertoire in normal lung than in tumor tissue. Peripheral blood was not sequenced, so blood TCRbeta repertoires were not examined in the lung cancer patients of the study. Only about 15 patients were in the cohort, and the authors stated that larger samples and more detailed clinical data are needed.

RNA was extracted from bulk unsorted tissue and checked for quality with a NanoDrop ND-1000 and an Agilent 2100. The normal lung samples consisted of distant non-tumor tissue collected more than 3 cm from the tumor edge. All donors had newly diagnosed lung cancer, had not received prior chemotherapy, and were admitted for thoracic surgery in China between August and November 2014. Patients who had received previous radiotherapy or chemotherapy, or who had another concurrent cancer, were excluded from the study. Surgical tissue pieces of about 1-2.1 cm3 were preserved in RNAlater solution and were kept at -80 degrees C until use. The junction carries 15 bases between V and J, which are trimmed by 6 bases and 1 base respectively. For CDR1 and CDR2, the germline V gene (reference sequence) lists MNHNY and SVGAGI. The CDR3 has 15 amino acids, counting the end cysteine and phenylalanine. Here the CDR3 DNA is all that survives: 45 bases in frame from base 1.

In the case of this clonotype: Which antigen it targets is not known. Base qualities were left out, and no much larger clone turns up one base away.

The source of this sequence is a man aged 50 to 59 with non-small cell lung cancer. The sequence links TRBV6-6 to TRBJ1-1; matching of 5 bases hints at TRBD1 as the D gene. The specimen sequenced was distant non-tumor lung tissue. The sequence in DNA is TGTGCCAGCAGGTACATGGGGCACCGGAACACTGAAGCTTTCTTT. Its product reads: CASRYMGHRNTEAFF.